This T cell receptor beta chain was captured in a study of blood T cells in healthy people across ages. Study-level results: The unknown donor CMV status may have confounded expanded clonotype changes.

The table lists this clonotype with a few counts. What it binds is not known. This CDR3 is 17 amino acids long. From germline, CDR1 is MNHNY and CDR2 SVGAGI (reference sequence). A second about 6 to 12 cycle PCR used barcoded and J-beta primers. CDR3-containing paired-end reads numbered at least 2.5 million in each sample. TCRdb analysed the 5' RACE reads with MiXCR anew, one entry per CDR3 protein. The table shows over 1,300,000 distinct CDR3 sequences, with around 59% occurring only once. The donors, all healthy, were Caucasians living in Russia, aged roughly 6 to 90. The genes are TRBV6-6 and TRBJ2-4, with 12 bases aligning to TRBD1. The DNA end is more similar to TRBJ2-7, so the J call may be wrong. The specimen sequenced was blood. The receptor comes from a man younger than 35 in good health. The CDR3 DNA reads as TGTGCCAGCAGTACCCGGGACAGGGGGCGATCGATTTACGAGCAGTACTTC. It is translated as CASSTRDRGRSIYEQYF.